The clone carrying this T cell receptor (beta chain) was recorded a few times. Its target is unknown. In the original workflow: As immunoSEQ supplied junction-only sequences (without quality scores), filtering differed. Generated by immunoSEQ multiplex PCR, the TCRdb table keeps only in-frame clones and is missing some. D and trimming were read from the DNA, whereas the V and J calls and clone size are those reported in that table. The sample has hundreds of thousands of clones, about 73% seen once. The data were obtained in a study of shared clonotypes between healthy human individuals. Points from the study as a whole: Sampling involved blood alone; tissue repertoires likely differ. Shared clonotypes: 4.5% to 6.5% naive CD4, about 3.3% naive CD8, roughly 2.4% memory CD4, approximately 0.4% memory CD8. Since donors were few, the genetic and exposure-history diversity represented was limited.

CDR3 size: 14 residues. Trimming stripped 2 bases from V and 7 bases from J, with 15 bases between. The germline V gene encodes CDR1 SNHLY and CDR2 FYNNEI. Material: memory CD4+ T cells sorted from blood. Subset indicated: CD45RA-negative fraction. This sequence was found in a man aged 25 to 40 in good health. This chain joins TRBV2 and TRBJ2-7; the D is unclear. This CDR3 reads CASSESGGLGEQYF. The CDR3 DNA sequence: TGTGCCAGCAGTGAATCGGGCGGCTTGGGGGAGCAGTACTTC.